This T cell receptor beta chain stems from a study of spatial heterogeneity in lung cancer. Across the study: Donors were approximately 70 untreated early-stage non-small cell lung cancer patients.

The CDR3 runs to 16 residues. CDR1 MGHRA and CDR2 YSYEKL come from the germline V gene. V shed 3 bases and J shed 1 base, with 15 bases lying between them. This clonotype was seen at least ten times. The sample's time point: blood at routine non-recurrence follow-up after resection. Unsorted whole RNA of tumor, nontumor lung or frozen PBMC was sequenced. TCRdb re-derived calls from the 5' RACE reads in MiXCR, one entry per CDR3 protein. The table shows approximately 110,000 distinct CDR3 sequences, with 10% to 12% occurring only once. The sample here was PBMCs, taken at follow-up. The receptor's source is a female donor with early-stage non-small cell lung cancer. The chain links TRBV4-1 to TRBJ1-1; D not resolved. The CDR3 region has the DNA TGCGCCAGCAGCCAGTACCCATCTAATGGGAACACTGAAGCTTTCTTT. This encodes CASSQYPSNGNTEAFF.